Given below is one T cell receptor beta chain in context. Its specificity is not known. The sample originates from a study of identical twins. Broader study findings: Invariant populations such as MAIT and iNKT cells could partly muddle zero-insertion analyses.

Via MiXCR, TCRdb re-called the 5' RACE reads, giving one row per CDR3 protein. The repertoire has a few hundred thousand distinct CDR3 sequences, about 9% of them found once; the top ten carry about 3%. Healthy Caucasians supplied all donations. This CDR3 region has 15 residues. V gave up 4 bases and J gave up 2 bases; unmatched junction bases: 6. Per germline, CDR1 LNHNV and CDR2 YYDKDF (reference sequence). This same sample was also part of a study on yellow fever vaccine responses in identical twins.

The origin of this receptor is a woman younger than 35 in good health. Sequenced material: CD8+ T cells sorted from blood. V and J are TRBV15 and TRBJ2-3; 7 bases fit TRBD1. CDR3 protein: CATSTVDRVTDTQYF. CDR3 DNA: TGTGCCACCAGCACTGTCGACAGGGTCACAGATACGCAGTATTTT.